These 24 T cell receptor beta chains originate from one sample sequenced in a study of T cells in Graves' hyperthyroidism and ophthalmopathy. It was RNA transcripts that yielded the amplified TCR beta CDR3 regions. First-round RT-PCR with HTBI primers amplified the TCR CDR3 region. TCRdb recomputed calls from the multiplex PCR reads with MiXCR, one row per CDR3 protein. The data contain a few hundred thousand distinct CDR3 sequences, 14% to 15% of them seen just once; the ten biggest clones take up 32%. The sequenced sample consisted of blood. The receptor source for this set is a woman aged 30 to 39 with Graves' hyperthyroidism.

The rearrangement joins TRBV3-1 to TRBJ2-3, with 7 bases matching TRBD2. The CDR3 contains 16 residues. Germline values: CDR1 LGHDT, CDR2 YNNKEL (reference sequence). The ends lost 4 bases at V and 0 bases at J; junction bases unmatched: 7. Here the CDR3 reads CASSPWLAASTDTQYF. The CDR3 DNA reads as TGTGCCAGCAGCCCGTGGCTAGCGGCTAGCACAGATACGCAGTATTTT.

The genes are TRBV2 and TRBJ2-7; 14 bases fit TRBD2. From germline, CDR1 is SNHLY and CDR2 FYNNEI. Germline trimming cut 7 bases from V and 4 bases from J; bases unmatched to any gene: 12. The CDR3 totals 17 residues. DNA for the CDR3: TGTGCCAGCAAGCGGACGGCCGGGACTAGCGGGAGATACGAGCAGTACTTC. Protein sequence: CASKRTAGTSGRYEQYF.

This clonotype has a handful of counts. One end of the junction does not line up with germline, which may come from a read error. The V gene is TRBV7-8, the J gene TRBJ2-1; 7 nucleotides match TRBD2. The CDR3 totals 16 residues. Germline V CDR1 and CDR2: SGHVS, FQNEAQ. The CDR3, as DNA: TGTGCCAGCAGCTTAGCCGGTGGGAGGGCCGGGAATGAGCAGCTCTTC. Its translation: CASSLAGGRAGNEQLF.

The CDR3 loop is CASSSTGTTDNEQFF. The CDR3 nucleotides are TGTGCCAGCAGTTCGACCGGGACTACCGACAATGAGCAGTTCTTC. This sequence joins TRBV28 and TRBJ2-1; 7 nucleotides match TRBD2. V lost 4 bases to trimming and J lost 5 bases; unmatched junction nucleotides: 8. The germline V gene has CDR1 MDHEN and CDR2 SYDVKM. This CDR3 is built from 15 residues.

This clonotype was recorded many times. The CDR3 sequence: CASSESRGHYEQYF. CDR3 coding DNA: TGTGCCAGCAGTGAATCCAGGGGGCACTACGAGCAGTACTTC. The gene calls are TRBV6-1 and TRBJ2-7, with 8 bases aligning to TRBD1. The ends lost 2 bases at V and 3 bases at J; junction bases unmatched: 3. The CDR3 is 14 residues long. CDR1 is MNHNS and CDR2 is SASEGT in the germline V gene.

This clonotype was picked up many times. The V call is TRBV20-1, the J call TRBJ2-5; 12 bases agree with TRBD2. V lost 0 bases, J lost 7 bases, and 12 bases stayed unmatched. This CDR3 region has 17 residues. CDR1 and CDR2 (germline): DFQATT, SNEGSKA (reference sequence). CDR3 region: CSARDVLAGGLWATQYF. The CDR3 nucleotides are TGCAGTGCTAGAGATGTACTAGCGGGAGGATTGTGGGCGACCCAGTACTTC.

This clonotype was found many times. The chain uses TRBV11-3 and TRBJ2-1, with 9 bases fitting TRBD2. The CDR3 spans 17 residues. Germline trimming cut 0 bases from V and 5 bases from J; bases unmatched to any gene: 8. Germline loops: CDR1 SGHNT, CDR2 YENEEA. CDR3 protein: CASSLDVASGTNNEQFF. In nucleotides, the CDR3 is TGTGCCAGCAGCTTAGATGTGGCTAGCGGGACAAACAATGAGCAGTTCTTC.

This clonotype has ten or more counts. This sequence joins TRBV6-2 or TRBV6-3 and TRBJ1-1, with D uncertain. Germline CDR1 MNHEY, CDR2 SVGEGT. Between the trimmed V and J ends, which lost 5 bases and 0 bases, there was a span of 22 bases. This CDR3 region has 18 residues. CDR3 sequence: CASSLTIRRTLMNTEAFF. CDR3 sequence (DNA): TGTGCCAGCAGTCTAACCATTCGAAGGACTTTAATGAACACTGAAGCTTTCTTT.

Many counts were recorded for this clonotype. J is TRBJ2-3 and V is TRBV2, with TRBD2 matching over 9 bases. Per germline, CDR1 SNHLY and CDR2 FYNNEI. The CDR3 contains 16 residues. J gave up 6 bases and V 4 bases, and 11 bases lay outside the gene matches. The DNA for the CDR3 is TGTGCCAGCAGTGGTCAAGCGGGAGGCGTACGTGATACGCAGTATTTT. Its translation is CASSGQAGGVRDTQYF.

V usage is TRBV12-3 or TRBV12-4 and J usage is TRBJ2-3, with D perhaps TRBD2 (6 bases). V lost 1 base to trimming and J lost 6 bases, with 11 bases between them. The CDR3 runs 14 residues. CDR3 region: CASSLGWEADTQYF. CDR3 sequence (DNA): TGTGCCAGCAGTTTAGGGTGGGAGGCCGATACGCAGTATTTT.

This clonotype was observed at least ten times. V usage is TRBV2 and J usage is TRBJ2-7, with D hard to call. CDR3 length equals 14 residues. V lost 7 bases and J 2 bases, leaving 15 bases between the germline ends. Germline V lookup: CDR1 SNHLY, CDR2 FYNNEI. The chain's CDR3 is CASKVGGVPYEQYF. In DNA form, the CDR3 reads TGTGCCAGCAAGGTTGGTGGGGTTCCCTACGAGCAGTACTTC.

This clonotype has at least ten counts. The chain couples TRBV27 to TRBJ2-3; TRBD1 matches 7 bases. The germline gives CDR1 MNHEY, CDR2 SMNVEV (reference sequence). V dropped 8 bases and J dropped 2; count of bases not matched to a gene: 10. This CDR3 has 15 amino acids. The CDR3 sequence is CASGARDSYTDTQYF. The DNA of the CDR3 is TGTGCCAGCGGCGCTAGGGACAGTTACACAGATACGCAGTATTTT.

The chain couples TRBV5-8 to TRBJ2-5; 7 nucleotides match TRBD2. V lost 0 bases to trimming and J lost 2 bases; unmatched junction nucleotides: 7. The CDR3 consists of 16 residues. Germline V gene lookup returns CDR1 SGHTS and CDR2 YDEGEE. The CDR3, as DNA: TGTGCCAGCAGCTTGGGGGCTAGCGGAGAACAAGAGACCCAGTACTTC. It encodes CASSLGASGEQETQYF.

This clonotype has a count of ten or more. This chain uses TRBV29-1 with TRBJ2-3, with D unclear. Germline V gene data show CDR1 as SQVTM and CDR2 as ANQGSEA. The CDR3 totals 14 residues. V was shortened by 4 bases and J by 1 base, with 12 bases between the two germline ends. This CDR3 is CSVGPGSRTDTQYF. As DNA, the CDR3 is TGCAGCGTTGGTCCGGGTTCCCGCACAGATACGCAGTATTTT.

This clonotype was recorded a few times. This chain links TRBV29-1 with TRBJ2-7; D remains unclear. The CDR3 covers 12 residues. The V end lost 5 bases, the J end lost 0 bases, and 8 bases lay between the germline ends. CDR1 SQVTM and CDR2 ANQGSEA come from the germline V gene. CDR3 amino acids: CSVTVSSYEQYF. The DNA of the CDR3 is TGCAGCGTTACCGTTAGCTCCTACGAGCAGTACTTC.

CDR3 DNA: TGTGCCAGCTCAGGAAGTAGCGGGGGAGCCTACGAGCAGTACTTC. Translated: CASSGSSGGAYEQYF. The J gene is TRBJ2-7, the V gene TRBV18, with 9 bases matching TRBD2. The junction had 7 bases not matched to a gene; V was cut back by 5 bases and J by 2 bases. The CDR3 consists of 15 residues. CDR1 is KGHSH, CDR2 LQKENI, per germline.

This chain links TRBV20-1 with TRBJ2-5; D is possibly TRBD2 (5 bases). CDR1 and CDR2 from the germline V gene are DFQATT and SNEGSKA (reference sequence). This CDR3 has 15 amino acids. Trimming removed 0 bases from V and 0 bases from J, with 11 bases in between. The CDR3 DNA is TGCAGTGCTAGAGAGGAGGTCTGGTACCAAGAGACCCAGTACTTC. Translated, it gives CSAREEVWYQETQYF.

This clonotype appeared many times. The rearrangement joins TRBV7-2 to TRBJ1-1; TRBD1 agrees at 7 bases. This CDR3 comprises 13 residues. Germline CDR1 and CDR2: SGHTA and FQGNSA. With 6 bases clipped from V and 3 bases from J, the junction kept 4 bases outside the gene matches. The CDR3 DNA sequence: TGTGCCAGCAGACAAACAGGGGACACTGAAGCTTTCTTT. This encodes CASRQTGDTEAFF.

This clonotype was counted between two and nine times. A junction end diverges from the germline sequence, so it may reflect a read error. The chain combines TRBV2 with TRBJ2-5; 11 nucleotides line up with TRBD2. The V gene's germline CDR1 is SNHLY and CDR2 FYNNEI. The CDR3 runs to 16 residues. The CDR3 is CASSQGGLAVLETQYF. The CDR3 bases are TGCGCCAGCAGCCAAGGGGGACTAGCGGTTCTCGAGACCCAGTACTTC.

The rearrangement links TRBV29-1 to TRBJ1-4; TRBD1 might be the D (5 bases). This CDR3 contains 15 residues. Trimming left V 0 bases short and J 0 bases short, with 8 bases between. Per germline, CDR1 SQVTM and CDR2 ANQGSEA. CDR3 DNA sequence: TGCAGCGTTGAAGACAGGGTGGCAACTAATGAAAAACTGTTTTTT. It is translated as CSVEDRVATNEKLFF.

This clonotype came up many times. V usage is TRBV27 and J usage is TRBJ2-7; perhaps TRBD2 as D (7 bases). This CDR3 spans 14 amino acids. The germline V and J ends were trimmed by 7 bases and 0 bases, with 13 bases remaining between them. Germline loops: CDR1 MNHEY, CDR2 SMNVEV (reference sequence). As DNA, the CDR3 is TGTGCCAGCAACAAGGGGGGGAACTCCTACGAGCAGTACTTC. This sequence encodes CASNKGGNSYEQYF.

CDR3 coding DNA: TGTGCCAGCAGTGCTAACACGGATCAGCCCCAGCATTTT. The encoded protein is CASSANTDQPQHF. This chain connects TRBV2 to TRBJ1-5; D unresolved. Germline V CDR1 and CDR2: SNHLY, FYNNEI. Trimming shortened V by 4 bases and J by 5 bases, and 9 bases separated the two germline ends. The CDR3 length is 13 residues. The variable domain in full, completed from reference TRBV2 and TRBJ1-5, reads EPEVTQTPSHQVTQMGQEVILRCVPISNHLYFYWYRQILGQKVEFLVSFYNNEISEKSEIFDDQFSVERPDGSNFTLKIRSTKLEDSAMYFCASSANTDQPQHFGDGTRLSIL.

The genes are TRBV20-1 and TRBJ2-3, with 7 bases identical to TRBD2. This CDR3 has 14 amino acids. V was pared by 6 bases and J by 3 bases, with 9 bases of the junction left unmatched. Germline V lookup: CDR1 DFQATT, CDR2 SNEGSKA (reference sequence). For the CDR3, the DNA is TGCAGTGCATCAATCTGGGGGGGGACAGATACGCAGTATTTT. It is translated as CSASIWGGTDTQYF.

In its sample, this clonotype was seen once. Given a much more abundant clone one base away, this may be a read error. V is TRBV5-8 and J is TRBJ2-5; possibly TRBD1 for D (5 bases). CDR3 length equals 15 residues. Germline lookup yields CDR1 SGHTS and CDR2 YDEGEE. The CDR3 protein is CAGSLAGHSRETQYF. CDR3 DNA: TGTGCCGGCAGCTTGGCAGGGCATTCGCGGGAGACCCAGTACTTC.